This is a list of T cell receptor beta chains from one sample in a study of T cells after yellow fever vaccination. TCRdb reprocessed the 5' RACE reads with MiXCR, giving one entry per CDR3 protein. Of 600,000 to 750,000 distinct CDR3 sequences listed, roughly an eighth are singletons. Specimen: PBMCs, collected on the day of the yellow fever booster vaccination. Every receptor here comes from a man younger than 40 who received the YFV17D yellow fever vaccine. CDR3s include the opening cysteine and the closing phenylalanine or tryptophan. The D gene is left open where the match is weak. Part of the rows lack a size; the others show once, few, many or a class for expanded clones.

CDR3nt: TGTGCCACCACAAACCGTCGGGAGTCCCCCTTCGAGCAGTACTTC; CDR3aa: CATTNRRESPFEQYF; j_gene: TRBJ2-7; v_gene: TRBV21-1; d_gene: NA; abundance: few
CDR3nt: TGTGCCAGCAGCCGAATAACAGGGTCGGGTGAAGCTTTCTTT; CDR3aa: CASSRITGSGEAFF; j_gene: TRBJ1-1; v_gene: TRBV14; d_gene: NA; abundance: NA
CDR3nt: TGCGCCAGCAGCTTTCAGGGACAGGAGGATGAAAAACTGTTTTTT; CDR3aa: CASSFQGQEDEKLFF; j_gene: TRBJ1-4; v_gene: TRBV5-1; d_gene: TRBD1; abundance: NA
CDR3nt: TGCGCCAGCAGACCCTTCCCGGGCTCTACTTACGAGCAGTACTTC; CDR3aa: CASRPFPGSTYEQYF; j_gene: TRBJ2-7; v_gene: TRBV23-1; d_gene: NA; abundance: few
CDR3nt: TGCAGTGCCATTGACAGGGGGCGAGCGAAAGAGACCCAGTACTTC; CDR3aa: CSAIDRGRAKETQYF; j_gene: TRBJ2-5; v_gene: TRBV20-1; d_gene: TRBD1; abundance: many
CDR3nt: TGTGCCAGCAGCTTAGAGTATTTTAGCGGGAGATCCTACAATGAGCAGTTCTTC; CDR3aa: CASSLEYFSGRSYNEQFF; j_gene: TRBJ2-1; v_gene: TRBV11-2; d_gene: TRBD2; abundance: many
CDR3nt: TGTGCCAGCAGTTTGAATACAGGGAGATTCTACGAGCAGTACTTC; CDR3aa: CASSLNTGRFYEQYF; j_gene: TRBJ2-7; v_gene: TRBV28; d_gene: NA; abundance: many
CDR3nt: TGCGCCAGCAGCCAGCAATCTAGTACCGGCAGCTCCTACGAGCAGTACTTC; CDR3aa: CASSQQSSTGSSYEQYF; j_gene: TRBJ2-7; v_gene: TRBV4-1; d_gene: NA; abundance: few
CDR3nt: TGTGCCAGCAGCCACGCGATCGATACGCAGTATTTT; CDR3aa: CASSHAIDTQYF; j_gene: TRBJ2-3; v_gene: TRBV3-1; d_gene: NA; abundance: few
CDR3nt: TGTGCCAGCAGCTTAGTCGCAGGATACACAGATACGCAGTATTTT; CDR3aa: CASSLVAGYTDTQYF; j_gene: TRBJ2-3; v_gene: TRBV7-2; d_gene: NA; abundance: NA
CDR3nt: TGTGCCAGCAGCGTCGGGACGAGTGAAAAACTGTTTTTT; CDR3aa: CASSVGTSEKLFF; j_gene: TRBJ1-4; v_gene: TRBV5-6; d_gene: NA; abundance: many
CDR3nt: TGCAGTGCACGGCAGGTGAACACTGAAGCTTTCTTT; CDR3aa: CSARQVNTEAFF; j_gene: TRBJ1-1; v_gene: TRBV20-1; d_gene: NA; abundance: few
CDR3nt: TGTGCCAGCAGCCAAGGTAGACGCACTAATGAAAAACTGTTTTTT; CDR3aa: CASSQGRRTNEKLFF; j_gene: TRBJ1-4; v_gene: TRBV4-2; d_gene: NA; abundance: few
CDR3nt: TGCAGTGCTAGAGATCCTACCCGGGGGGGAGGAGGAGAGACCCAGTACTTC; CDR3aa: CSARDPTRGGGGETQYF; j_gene: TRBJ2-5; v_gene: TRBV20-1; d_gene: TRBD2; abundance: NA
CDR3nt: TGTGCCAGCACCGCAACAGTAGTGACGTTCTTC; CDR3aa: CASTATVVTFF; j_gene: TRBJ2-1; v_gene: TRBV12-3/TRBV12-4; d_gene: NA; abundance: few
CDR3nt: TGTGCCAGCAGCGGCCAGCGGGAGCGCCGCACAGATACGCAGTATTTT; CDR3aa: CASSGQRERRTDTQYF; j_gene: TRBJ2-3; v_gene: TRBV7-8; d_gene: TRBD2; abundance: few
CDR3nt: TGTGCCAGCAGTCTGGTAGCGGGAAAGTACGAGCAGTACTTC; CDR3aa: CASSLVAGKYEQYF; j_gene: TRBJ2-7; v_gene: TRBV28; d_gene: TRBD2; abundance: few
CDR3nt: TGCAGTGCTAGGGGCGGCGATTCACCCCTCCACTTT; CDR3aa: CSARGGDSPLHF; j_gene: TRBJ1-6; v_gene: TRBV20-1; d_gene: NA; abundance: NA
CDR3nt: TGTGCCAGCAGCTTAATGAGTCAGCCCCAGCATTTT; CDR3aa: CASSLMSQPQHF; j_gene: TRBJ1-5; v_gene: TRBV7-9; d_gene: NA; abundance: many
CDR3nt: TGTGCCAGCAGCTTTAGGTTTGTGCTCACAGATACGCAGTATTTT; CDR3aa: CASSFRFVLTDTQYF; j_gene: TRBJ2-3; v_gene: TRBV5-6; d_gene: NA; abundance: few
CDR3nt: TGTGCCAGCAATCGACTAGCGGGACAGGAGCAGTTCTTC; CDR3aa: CASNRLAGQEQFF; j_gene: TRBJ2-1; v_gene: TRBV6-2/TRBV6-3; d_gene: TRBD2; abundance: few
CDR3nt: TGTGCCAGCAGCTCCATCTGGGGTACTAGCACAGATACGCAGTATTTT; CDR3aa: CASSSIWGTSTDTQYF; j_gene: TRBJ2-3; v_gene: TRBV7-2; d_gene: NA; abundance: few